Reported below is one T cell receptor (beta chain). No DNA is shown, since the ends of the CDR3 on it are uncertain; the CDR3 is the one TCRdb lists. This sample stems from a study of response to subunit inactivated influenza vaccine. In TCRdb, the RT-PCR reads were re-called with MiXCR into one record per CDR3 protein. The table has 650,000 or so distinct CDR3 sequences, 14% seen once. The CDR3 is 16 amino acids in total, end residues counted. Looked up from germline, CDR1 is MNHNS and CDR2 is SASEGT. The chain links TRBV6-1 to TRBJ2-2; the table's D call, TRBD1, has no DNA check behind it. The material was PBMCs from blood, obtained approximately 15 days before vaccination. This TCR derives from a man aged 45-65 years who received an inactivated influenza vaccine. CDR3 loop: CASSEPGGDFGELFFF.